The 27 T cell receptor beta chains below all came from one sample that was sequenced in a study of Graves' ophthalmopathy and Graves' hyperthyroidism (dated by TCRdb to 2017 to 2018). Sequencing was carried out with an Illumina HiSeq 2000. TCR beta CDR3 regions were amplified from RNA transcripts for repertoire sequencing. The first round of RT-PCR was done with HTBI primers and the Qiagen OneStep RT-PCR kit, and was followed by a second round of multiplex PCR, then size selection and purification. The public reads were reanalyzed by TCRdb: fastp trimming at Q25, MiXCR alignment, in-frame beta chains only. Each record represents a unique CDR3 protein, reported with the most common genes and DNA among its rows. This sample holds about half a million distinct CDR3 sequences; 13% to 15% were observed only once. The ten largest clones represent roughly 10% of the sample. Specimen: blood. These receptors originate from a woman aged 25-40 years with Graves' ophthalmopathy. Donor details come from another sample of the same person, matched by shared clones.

CDR3: CASGREELSYEQYF. In nucleotides, the CDR3 is TGTGCCAGCGGACGGGAGGAATTATCCTACGAGCAGTACTTC. The V gene is TRBV14, the J gene TRBJ2-5; 7 bases align to TRBD2. The J call may not be correct, given that the DNA end is closer to TRBJ2-7. Germline V gene lookup returns CDR1 SGHDN and CDR2 FVKESK. The CDR3 consists of 14 residues.

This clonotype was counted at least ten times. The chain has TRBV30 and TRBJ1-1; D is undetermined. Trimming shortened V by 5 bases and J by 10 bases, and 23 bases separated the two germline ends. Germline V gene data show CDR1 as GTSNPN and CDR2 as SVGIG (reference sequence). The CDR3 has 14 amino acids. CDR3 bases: TGTGCCTGGCTACCTAGTGGGTTTTGGACCGCAGCTTTCTTT. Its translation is CAWLPSGFWTAAFF.

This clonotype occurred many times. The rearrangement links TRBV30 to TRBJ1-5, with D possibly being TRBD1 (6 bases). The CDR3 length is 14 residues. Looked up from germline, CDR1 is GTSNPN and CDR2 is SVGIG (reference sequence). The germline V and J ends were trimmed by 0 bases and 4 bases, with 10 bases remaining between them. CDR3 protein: CAWSVGQGNQPQHF. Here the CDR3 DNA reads TGTGCCTGGAGTGTAGGCCAGGGGAATCAGCCCCAGCATTTT.

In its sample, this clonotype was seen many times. CDR3 sequence reads: CASSLTGRRSTEAFF. DNA for the CDR3: TGTGCCAGCAGTCTAACAGGGAGACGGAGCACTGAAGCTTTCTTT. J is TRBJ1-1 and V is TRBV27, with a weak D call TRBD1 (6 bases). The CDR3 is made up of 15 amino acids. The V gene's germline CDR1 is MNHEY and CDR2 SMNVEV (reference sequence). Trimming removed 5 bases from V and 4 bases from J, with 17 bases in between.

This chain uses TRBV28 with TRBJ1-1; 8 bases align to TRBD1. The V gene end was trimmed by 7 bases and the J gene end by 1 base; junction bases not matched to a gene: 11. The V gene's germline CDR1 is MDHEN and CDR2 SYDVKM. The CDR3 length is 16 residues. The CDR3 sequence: CASNTKGGQANTEAFF. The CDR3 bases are TGTGCCAGCAATACTAAAGGGGGACAGGCGAACACTGAAGCTTTCTTT.

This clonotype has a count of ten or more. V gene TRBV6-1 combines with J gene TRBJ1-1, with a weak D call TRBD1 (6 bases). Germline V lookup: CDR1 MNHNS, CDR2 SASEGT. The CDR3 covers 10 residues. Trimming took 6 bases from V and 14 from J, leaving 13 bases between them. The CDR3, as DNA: TGTGCCAGCAGAGACAGGTTATACTTCTTT. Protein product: CASRDRLYFF.

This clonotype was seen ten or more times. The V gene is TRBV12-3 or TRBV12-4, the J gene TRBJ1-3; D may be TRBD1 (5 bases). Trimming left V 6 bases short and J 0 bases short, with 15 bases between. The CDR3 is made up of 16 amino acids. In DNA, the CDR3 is TGTGCCAGCAGACCCCGGGGGGGGATCTCTGGAAACACCATATATTTT. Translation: CASRPRGGISGNTIYF.

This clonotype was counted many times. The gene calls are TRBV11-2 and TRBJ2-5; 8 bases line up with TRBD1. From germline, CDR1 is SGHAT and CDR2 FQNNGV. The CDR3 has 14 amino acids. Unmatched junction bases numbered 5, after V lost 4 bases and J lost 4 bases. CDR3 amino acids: CASSYATGVETQYF. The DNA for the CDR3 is TGTGCCAGCAGCTATGCGACAGGGGTAGAGACCCAGTACTTC. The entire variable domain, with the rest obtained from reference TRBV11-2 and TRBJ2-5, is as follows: EAGVAQSPRYKIIEKRQSVAFWCNPISGHATLYWYQQILGQGPKLLIQFQNNGVVDDSQLPKDRFSAERLKGVDSTLKIQPAKLEDSAVYLCASSYATGVETQYFGPGTRLLVL.

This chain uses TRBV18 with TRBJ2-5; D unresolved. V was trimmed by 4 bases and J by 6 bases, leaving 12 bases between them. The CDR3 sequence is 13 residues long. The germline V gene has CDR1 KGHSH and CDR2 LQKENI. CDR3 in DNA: TGTGCCAGCTCACGCGACCAGCAGAAGACCCAGTACTTC. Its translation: CASSRDQQKTQYF. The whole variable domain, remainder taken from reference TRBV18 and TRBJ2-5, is NAGVMQNPRHLVRRRGQEARLRCSPMKGHSHVYWYRQLPEEGLKFMVYLQKENIIDESGMPKERFSAEFPKEGPSILRIQQVVRGDSAAYFCASSRDQQKTQYFGPGTRLLVL.

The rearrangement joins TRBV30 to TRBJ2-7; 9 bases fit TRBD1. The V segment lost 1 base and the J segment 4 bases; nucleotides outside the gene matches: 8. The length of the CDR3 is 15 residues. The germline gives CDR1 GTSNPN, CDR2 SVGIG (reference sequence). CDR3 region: CAWSATGQGLYEQYF. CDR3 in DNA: TGTGCCTGGAGTGCCACTGGACAGGGGTTGTACGAGCAGTACTTC.

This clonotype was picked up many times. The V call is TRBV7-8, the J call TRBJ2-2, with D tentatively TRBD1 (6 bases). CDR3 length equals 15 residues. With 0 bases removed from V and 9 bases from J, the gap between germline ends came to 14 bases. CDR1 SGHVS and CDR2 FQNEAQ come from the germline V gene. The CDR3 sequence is CASSLAVGGSRELFF. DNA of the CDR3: TGTGCCAGCAGCTTAGCTGTAGGGGGAAGCCGGGAGCTGTTTTTT.

CDR3: CASSLADQAPGTEAFF. The CDR3 DNA sequence: TGTGCCAGCAGCTTAGCCGACCAGGCGCCGGGCACTGAAGCTTTCTTT. V usage is TRBV7-2 and J usage is TRBJ1-1; no definite D call. Trimming pared 0 bases from V and 4 bases from J, leaving 15 bases between. The CDR3 sequence is 16 residues long. The germline gives CDR1 SGHTA, CDR2 FQGNSA. Based on the CDR3 plus reference TRBV7-2 and TRBJ1-1, the full variable domain is GAGVSQSPSNKVTEKGKDVELRCDPISGHTALYWYRQSLGQGLEFLIYFQGNSAPDKSGLPSDRFSAERTGGSVSTLTIQRTQQEDSAVYLCASSLADQAPGTEAFFGQGTRLTVV.

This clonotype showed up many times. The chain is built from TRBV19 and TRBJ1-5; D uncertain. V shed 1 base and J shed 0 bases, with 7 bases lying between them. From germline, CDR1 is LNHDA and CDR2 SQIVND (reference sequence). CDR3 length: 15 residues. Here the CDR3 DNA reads TGTGCCAGTAGTATAGCTCCGGGTAGCAATCAGCCCCAGCATTTT. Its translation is CASSIAPGSNQPQHF.

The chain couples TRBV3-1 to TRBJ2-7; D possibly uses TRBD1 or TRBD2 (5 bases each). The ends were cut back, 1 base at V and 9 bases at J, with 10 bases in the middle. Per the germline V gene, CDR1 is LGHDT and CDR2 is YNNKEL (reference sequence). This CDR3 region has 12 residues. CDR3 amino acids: CASSQGGNRQYF. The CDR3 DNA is TGTGCCAGCAGCCAAGGGGGGAACCGGCAGTACTTC.

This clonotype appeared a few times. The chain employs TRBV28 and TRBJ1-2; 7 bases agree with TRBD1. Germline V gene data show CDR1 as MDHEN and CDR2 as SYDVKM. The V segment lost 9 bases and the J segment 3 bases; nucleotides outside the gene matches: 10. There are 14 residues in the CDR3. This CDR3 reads CASYRRGLYYGYTF. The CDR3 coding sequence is TGTGCCAGTTACCGTAGGGGGCTATACTATGGCTACACCTTC.

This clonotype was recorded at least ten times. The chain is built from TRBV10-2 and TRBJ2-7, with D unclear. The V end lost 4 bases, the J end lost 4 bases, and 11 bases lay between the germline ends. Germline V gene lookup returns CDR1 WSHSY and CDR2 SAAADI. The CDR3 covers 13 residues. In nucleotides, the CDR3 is TGCGCCAGCAGTGCTGGTGCTGGATACGAGCAGTACTTC. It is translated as CASSAGAGYEQYF.

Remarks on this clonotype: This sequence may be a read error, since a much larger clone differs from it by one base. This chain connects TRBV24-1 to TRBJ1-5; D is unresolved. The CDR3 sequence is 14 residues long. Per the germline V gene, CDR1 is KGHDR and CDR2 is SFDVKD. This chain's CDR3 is CATSDSRFNQPQRF. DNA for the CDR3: TGTGCCACCAGTGATTCAAGGTTCAATCAGCCCCAGCGTTTT.

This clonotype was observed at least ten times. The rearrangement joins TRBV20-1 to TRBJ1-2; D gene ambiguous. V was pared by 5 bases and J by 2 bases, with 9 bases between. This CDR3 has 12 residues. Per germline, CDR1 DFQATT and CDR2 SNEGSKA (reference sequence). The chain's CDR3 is CSAETLNYGYTF. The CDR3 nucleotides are TGCAGTGCTGAGACCCTGAACTATGGCTACACCTTC.

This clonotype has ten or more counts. Here the CDR3 DNA reads TGTGCCAGCACCGCCGGACAGGGAAACACCATATATTTT. Protein sequence: CASTAGQGNTIYF. V and J are TRBV27 and TRBJ1-3; D perhaps matches TRBD1 (6 bases). Germline CDR1 MNHEY, CDR2 SMNVEV (reference sequence). The V and J ends lost 7 bases and 4 bases respectively, with 11 bases between them. The CDR3 runs to 13 residues.

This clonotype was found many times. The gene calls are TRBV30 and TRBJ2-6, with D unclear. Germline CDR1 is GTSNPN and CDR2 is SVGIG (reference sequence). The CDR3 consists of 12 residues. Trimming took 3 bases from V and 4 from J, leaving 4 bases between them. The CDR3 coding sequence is TGTGCCTGGAGCGGAGGGGCCAACGTCCTGACTTTC. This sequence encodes CAWSGGANVLTF.

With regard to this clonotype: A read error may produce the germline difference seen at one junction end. For the CDR3, the DNA is TGCAGTGCTAGAGTGCCAAGAAACACTGAATCTTTCTTT. Protein: CSARVPRNTESFF. The rearrangement uses TRBV20-1 and TRBJ1-1, with unresolved D. CDR1 is DFQATT and CDR2 is SNEGSKA in the germline V gene (reference sequence). The CDR3 covers 13 residues.

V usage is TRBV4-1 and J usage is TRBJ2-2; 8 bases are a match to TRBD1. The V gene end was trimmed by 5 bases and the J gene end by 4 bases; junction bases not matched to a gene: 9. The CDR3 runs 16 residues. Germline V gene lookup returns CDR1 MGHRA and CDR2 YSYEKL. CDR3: CASSTPTGASTGELFF. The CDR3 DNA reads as TGCGCCAGCAGCACTCCGACAGGGGCGAGCACCGGGGAGCTGTTTTTT.

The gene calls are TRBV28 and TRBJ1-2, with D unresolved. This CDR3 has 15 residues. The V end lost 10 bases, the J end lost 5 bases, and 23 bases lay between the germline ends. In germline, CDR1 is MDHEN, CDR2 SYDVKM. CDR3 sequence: CAIYTGSALGYGYTF. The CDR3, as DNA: TGTGCCATCTACACGGGGTCCGCCCTAGGATATGGCTACACCTTC.

CDR3 DNA sequence: TGTGCCAGCAGCTTAGGTCGAACAGGGCGGCTCGAGCAGTACTTC. Its translation is CASSLGRTGRLEQYF. J is TRBJ2-7 and V is TRBV7-6, with D perhaps TRBD1 (6 bases). CDR1 is SGHVS, CDR2 FNYEAQ, per germline. V lost 1 base and J lost 6, with 16 bases in between. The CDR3 loop spans 15 amino acids.

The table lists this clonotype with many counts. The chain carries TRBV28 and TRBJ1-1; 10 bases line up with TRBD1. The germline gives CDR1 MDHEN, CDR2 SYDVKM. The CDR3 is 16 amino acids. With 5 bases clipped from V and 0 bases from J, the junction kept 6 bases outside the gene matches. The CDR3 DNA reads TGTGCCAGCAGTAACTTGGGACAGGGGTTGAACACTGAAGCTTTCTTT. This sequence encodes CASSNLGQGLNTEAFF.

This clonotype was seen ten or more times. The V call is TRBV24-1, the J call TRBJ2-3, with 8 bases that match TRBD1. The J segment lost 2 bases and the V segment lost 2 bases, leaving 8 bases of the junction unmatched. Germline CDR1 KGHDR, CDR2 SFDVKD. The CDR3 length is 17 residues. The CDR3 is CATSDYGQGRATDTQYF. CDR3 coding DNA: TGTGCCACCAGTGATTACGGACAGGGAAGGGCCACAGATACGCAGTATTTT.

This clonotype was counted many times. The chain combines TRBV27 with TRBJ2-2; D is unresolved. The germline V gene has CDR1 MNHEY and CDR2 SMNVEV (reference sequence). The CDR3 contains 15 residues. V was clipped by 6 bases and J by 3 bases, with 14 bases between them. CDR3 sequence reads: CASRPDSGDTGELFF. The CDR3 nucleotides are TGTGCCAGCAGGCCTGATTCGGGTGACACCGGGGAGCTGTTTTTT.